One TCR beta chain is described in this entry. This clonotype was seen repeatedly, ten times or more. No antigen is known for it. No per-base quality is available; no much larger clone lies one base away. The data originate from a study of T-cell memory formation after mild COVID-19 (dated by TCRdb to the early 2020s). Turning to the overall study: TCR sequence clusters from the two donors were largely donor specific. Longitudinal TCRalpha and TCRbeta repertoire sequencing tracked T-cell clones expanding and contracting after mild COVID-19 in a couple of donors. Two young, previously healthy adult volunteers, one female and one male, were included in the cohort.

Reading from cysteine to phenylalanine, the CDR3 counts 17 amino acids. Only the CDR3 part of the read is kept: 51 bases, read in frame from the first base. Trimmed from V: 0 bases; trimmed from J: 1 base; junction bases lacking a gene match: 6. The germline V gene encodes CDR1 MRHNA and CDR2 SNTAGT. The paper as a whole reports these results and caveats: The study included only a couple of mild cases, and larger cohorts that include severe cases with pre-infection samples were judged to be necessary. Some responding clones were detected in pre-infection memory, which suggested that pre-existing cross-reactive memory T cells had joined the SARS-CoV-2 response. From day 15 to 85, contracting clones showed balanced CD4/CD8 phenotypes, whereas a second wave of clones that expanded from day 15 to 37 leaned towards CD4+. Whether the second-wave clones peaking on day 37 were SARS-CoV-2 specific was not confirmed. Contracting CD4+ clones were located mainly in the CM and EM memory subsets, whereas CD8+ clones were found to be enriched in EMRA.

Sequencing used an Illumina NovaSeq 6000. Using 5'RACE with constant-segment primers, TCRalpha and TCRbeta cDNA libraries were constructed, with sample barcodes and unique molecular identifiers added in the process. RNA was extracted from every sample with Trizol reagent. Amplification of the libraries took two PCR steps, and the second step added a second sample barcode plus Illumina TruSeq adapters. Libraries were sequenced on an Illumina NovaSeq with 2 x 150 bp paired-end reads. Under the source paper's analysis protocol: Reads were demultiplexed and collapsed into UMI-guided consensus sequences with migec v1.2.7. Using mixcr v2.1.11, the UMI consensuses were aligned to TRA and TRB V and J templates and assembled into clonotypes. Expanded or contracted clonotypes were those called significant by both edgeR and NoisET, with noise models trained on biological replicates. For edgeR calls, the cutoffs were a false discovery rate-adjusted p below 0.01 and a log2 fold-change threshold of 1. PCA with hierarchical clustering of max-normalized trajectories of the 1000 most abundant clonotypes was used as exploratory dynamics analysis. Separately sequenced CD4+ and CD8+ repertoires were used to assign a CD4 or CD8 phenotype to each responding clone. Clones were called with MiXCR by TCRdb after fastp trimmed the public reads at Q25, and only in-frame beta chains were retained. Rows with one shared CDR3 protein collapse into an entry with the most common genes and DNA. None of the V and J calls come from the authors' own analysis; TCRdb made them. The table for this sample lists some 100,000 distinct CDR3 sequences; over 8.5% of them were counted only once. Approximately 40% of the sample goes to the ten largest clones.

Ficoll-Paque density gradient centrifugation was used to isolate PBMCs. The rearrangement joined TRBV6-4 to TRBJ2-3, with TRBD2 matching 8 junction bases. The sequence was obtained from a man younger than 35 who had mild COVID-19 (a few samples of this study predate the infection). The sample titles of this study are shuffled in the database, so cell type and time point are left out; the donor was told from shared clones. The specimen was PBMCs or a T cell subset sorted from them (not recorded which). The CDR3 protein: CASSDSIAGSGTDTQYF. The DNA is as follows: TGTGCCAGCAGTGACTCCATAGCGGGGTCTGGCACAGATACGCAGTATTTT.